This T cell receptor (beta chain) came from a study of human T cells and chemical hapten exposure. Single cDNA molecules in the library carried unique molecular identifiers attached during preparation. MiXCR was run by TCRdb on the RACE reads, yielding one entry per CDR3 protein. Of 120,000 to 150,000 distinct CDR3 sequences detected, about 12% appear once; the ten largest clones hold around 1.4%. The CDR3 is made up of 14 amino acids. V shed 0 bases and J shed 2 bases, with 7 bases lying between them. This clonotype was seen only a few times. What it binds is not known. The sample's time point: patch test 2, 6 weeks after DPC sensitization. Indicated treatment: therapeutic diphenylcyclopropenone sensitization with weekly scalp DPC. General observations from the study: Relative to control repertoires, expanded TCRs gave rise to significantly more large CDR3 similarity clusters.

This chain joins TRBV12-3 or TRBV12-4 and TRBJ2-5, with unresolved D. The starting material was whole blood, obtained in connection with sensitization to the hapten diphenylcyclopropenone (DPC). The receptor's source is a woman in her forties or fifties with alopecia areata. Some clones in this sample may be carry-over from other donors' samples. CDR3 protein: CASSLAAGQETQYF. CDR3 bases: TGTGCCAGCAGTTTAGCAGCAGGACAAGAGACCCAGTACTTC.